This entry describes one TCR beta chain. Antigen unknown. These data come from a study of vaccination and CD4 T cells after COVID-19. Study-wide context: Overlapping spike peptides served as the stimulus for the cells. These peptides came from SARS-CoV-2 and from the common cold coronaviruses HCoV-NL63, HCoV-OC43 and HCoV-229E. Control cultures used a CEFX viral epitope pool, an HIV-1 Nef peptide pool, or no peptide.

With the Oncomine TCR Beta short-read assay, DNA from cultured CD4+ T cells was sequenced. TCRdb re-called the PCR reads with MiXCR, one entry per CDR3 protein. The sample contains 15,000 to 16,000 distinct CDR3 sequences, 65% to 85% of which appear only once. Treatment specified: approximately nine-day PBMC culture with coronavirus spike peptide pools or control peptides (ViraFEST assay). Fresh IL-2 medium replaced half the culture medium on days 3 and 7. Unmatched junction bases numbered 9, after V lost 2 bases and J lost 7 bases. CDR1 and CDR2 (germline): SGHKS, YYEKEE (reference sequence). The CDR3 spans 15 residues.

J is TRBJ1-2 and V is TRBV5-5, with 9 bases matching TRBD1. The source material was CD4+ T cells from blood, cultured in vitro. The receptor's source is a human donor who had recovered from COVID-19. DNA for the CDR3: TGTGCCAGCAGCTTCGACGGGACAGGGAGGAGTGGCTACACCTTC. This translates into CASSFDGTGRSGYTF.